This is a list of T cell receptor beta chains from one sample in a study of blood T cell repertoires in COVID-19. Produced via immunoSEQ multiplex PCR; TCRdb's table is partial and in-frame only. This sample carries 150,000 to 200,000 clones, roughly 84% of them seen once, and the ten largest clones take over 0.95%. The specimen was PBMCs or T cells enriched from blood (not recorded which). These receptors were obtained from a human donor with acute COVID-19. The donor label of this sample is uncertain. Both conserved end residues are part of each CDR3. The D gene is left open where the match is weak. Not all rows give a size; the values are once, few, many and, for expanded clones, a class.

CDR3 length: 15; D gene: NA; J gene: TRBJ1-2; clone size: NA; V gene: TRBV11-2; CDR3 protein: CASSLDRGVNYGYTF; CDR3 DNA: TGTGCCAGCAGCTTAGATCGGGGGGTGAACTATGGCTACACCTTC
CDR3 length: 14; D gene: NA; J gene: TRBJ2-7; clone size: NA; V gene: TRBV10-3; CDR3 protein: CAISEQGLTYEQYF; CDR3 DNA: TGTGCCATCAGTGAGCAGGGGCTGACCTACGAGCAGTACTTC
CDR3 length: 15; D gene: NA; J gene: TRBJ2-2; clone size: NA; V gene: TRBV4-3; CDR3 protein: CASSQEGGRTGELFF; CDR3 DNA: TGCGCCAGCAGCCAAGAGGGGGGACGCACCGGGGAGCTGTTTTTT
CDR3 length: 13; D gene: TRBD1; J gene: TRBJ2-7; clone size: NA; V gene: TRBV19; CDR3 protein: CASGTGSSYEQYF; CDR3 DNA: TGTGCCAGCGGGACAGGTTCCTCCTACGAGCAGTACTTC
CDR3 length: 16; D gene: TRBD1; J gene: TRBJ1-2; clone size: NA; V gene: TRBV7-9; CDR3 protein: CASSLGSGTGENGYTF; CDR3 DNA: TGTGCCAGCAGCTTAGGGTCCGGGACAGGGGAGAATGGCTACACCTTC
CDR3 length: 17; D gene: NA; J gene: TRBJ1-3; clone size: NA; V gene: TRBV7-3; CDR3 protein: CASSVQNHGNSGNTIYF; CDR3 DNA: TGTGCCAGCAGCGTCCAGAATCACGGGAACTCTGGAAACACCATATATTTT
CDR3 length: 15; D gene: TRBD1; J gene: TRBJ2-7; clone size: few; V gene: TRBV6-5; CDR3 protein: CASRPSGGQGDEQYF; CDR3 DNA: TGTGCCAGCAGACCGTCGGGGGGACAGGGGGACGAGCAGTACTTC
CDR3 length: 15; D gene: NA; J gene: TRBJ2-3; clone size: NA; V gene: TRBV7-9; CDR3 protein: CASSSGQTSTDTQYF; CDR3 DNA: TGTGCCAGCAGCTCCGGACAGACGAGCACAGATACGCAGTATTTT
CDR3 length: 16; D gene: TRBD1; J gene: TRBJ1-6; clone size: NA; V gene: TRBV19; CDR3 protein: CASSPGTAVKNSPLHF; CDR3 DNA: TGTGCCAGTAGTCCCGGGACAGCCGTAAAAAATTCACCCCTCCACTTT
CDR3 length: 12; D gene: TRBD1; J gene: TRBJ2-7; clone size: NA; V gene: TRBV18; CDR3 protein: CASSSDRDQQYF; CDR3 DNA: TGTGCCAGCTCATCAGACAGGGACCAGCAGTACTTC
CDR3 length: 16; D gene: NA; J gene: TRBJ2-7; clone size: NA; V gene: TRBV4-2; CDR3 protein: CASSQQRALSSYEQYF; CDR3 DNA: TGTGCCAGCAGCCAACAGCGGGCCCTGAGCTCCTACGAGCAGTACTTC
CDR3 length: 14; D gene: TRBD1; J gene: TRBJ1-2; clone size: NA; V gene: TRBV2; CDR3 protein: CASNKDDRGYGYTF; CDR3 DNA: TGTGCCAGCAACAAGGACGACAGGGGGTATGGCTACACCTTC
CDR3 length: 12; D gene: NA; J gene: TRBJ2-5; clone size: NA; V gene: TRBV30; CDR3 protein: CAWSVRGETQYF; CDR3 DNA: TGTGCCTGGAGTGTAAGGGGGGAGACCCAGTACTTC
CDR3 length: 16; D gene: NA; J gene: TRBJ1-4; clone size: NA; V gene: TRBV5-1; CDR3 protein: CASSLAGGATNEKLFF; CDR3 DNA: TGCGCCAGCAGCTTGGCTGGAGGAGCAACTAATGAAAAACTGTTTTTT
CDR3 length: 14; D gene: NA; J gene: TRBJ2-5; clone size: once; V gene: TRBV18; CDR3 protein: CASSPPSLVETQYF; CDR3 DNA: TGTGCCAGCTCACCACCGTCTCTAGTGGAGACCCAGTACTTC
CDR3 length: 14; D gene: TRBD1; J gene: TRBJ1-4; clone size: NA; V gene: TRBV19; CDR3 protein: CASSSSGGREKLFF; CDR3 DNA: TGTGCCAGTAGTTCCTCAGGGGGACGGGAAAAACTGTTTTTT
CDR3 length: 15; D gene: TRBD1; J gene: TRBJ1-1; clone size: few; V gene: TRBV4-1; CDR3 protein: CASSQVSNRGSKAFF; CDR3 DNA: TGCGCCAGCAGCCAAGTTTCCAACAGGGGGAGTAAAGCTTTCTTT
CDR3 length: 18; D gene: TRBD2; J gene: TRBJ2-5; clone size: NA; V gene: TRBV15; CDR3 protein: CATTDGLAGGLGRETQYF; CDR3 DNA: TGTGCCACGACCGACGGACTAGCGGGGGGCCTGGGGAGAGAGACCCAGTACTTC
CDR3 length: 14; D gene: NA; J gene: TRBJ1-1; clone size: NA; V gene: TRBV24-1; CDR3 protein: CATRAPRLNTEAFF; CDR3 DNA: TGTGCCACCAGGGCCCCCAGGTTGAACACTGAAGCTTTCTTT
CDR3 length: 14; D gene: NA; J gene: TRBJ2-3; clone size: NA; V gene: TRBV9; CDR3 protein: CASSVDVRADTQYF; CDR3 DNA: TGTGCCAGCAGCGTAGATGTACGGGCAGATACGCAGTATTTT
CDR3 length: 16; D gene: TRBD1; J gene: TRBJ2-2; clone size: NA; V gene: TRBV5-1; CDR3 protein: CASSRQGARGTGELFF; CDR3 DNA: TGCGCCAGCAGCCGACAGGGGGCGCGAGGCACCGGGGAGCTGTTTTTT
CDR3 length: 12; D gene: TRBD1; J gene: TRBJ1-1; clone size: once; V gene: TRBV19; CDR3 protein: CASTQGQVEAFF; CDR3 DNA: TGTGCCAGTACCCAGGGACAGGTGGAAGCTTTCTTT
CDR3 length: 14; D gene: TRBD1; J gene: TRBJ1-5; clone size: NA; V gene: TRBV5-6; CDR3 protein: CASSLEGAGQPQHF; CDR3 DNA: TGTGCCAGCAGCTTGGAGGGGGCAGGTCAGCCCCAGCATTTT
CDR3 length: 14; D gene: NA; J gene: TRBJ1-2; clone size: NA; V gene: TRBV11-2; CDR3 protein: CASSPTSVGGGYTF; CDR3 DNA: TGTGCCAGCAGCCCCACAAGTGTCGGGGGGGGCTACACCTTC
CDR3 length: 12; D gene: NA; J gene: TRBJ2-7; clone size: few; V gene: TRBV29-1; CDR3 protein: CSVEGQAYEQYF; CDR3 DNA: TGCAGCGTTGAGGGTCAGGCCTACGAGCAGTACTTC
CDR3 length: 15; D gene: NA; J gene: TRBJ1-4; clone size: few; V gene: TRBV6-5; CDR3 protein: CASSYGQGGLEKLFF; CDR3 DNA: TGTGCCAGCAGTTACGGGCAGGGCGGATTAGAAAAACTGTTTTTT
CDR3 length: 15; D gene: TRBD1; J gene: TRBJ1-1; clone size: few; V gene: TRBV6-5; CDR3 protein: CASSYTLQGATEAFF; CDR3 DNA: TGTGCCAGCAGTTACACTCTCCAGGGGGCCACTGAAGCTTTCTTT
CDR3 length: 18; D gene: TRBD1; J gene: TRBJ2-1; clone size: once; V gene: TRBV11-2; CDR3 protein: CASSLVLNRDRGGDEQFF; CDR3 DNA: TGTGCCAGCAGCTTAGTTCTCAACCGGGACAGGGGTGGGGATGAGCAGTTCTTC
CDR3 length: 15; D gene: TRBD1; J gene: TRBJ1-4; clone size: NA; V gene: TRBV7-9; CDR3 protein: CASSRAGQGTEKLFF; CDR3 DNA: TGTGCCAGCAGCCGCGCGGGACAGGGGACCGAAAAACTGTTTTTT
CDR3 length: 15; D gene: TRBD1; J gene: TRBJ2-7; clone size: NA; V gene: TRBV7-2; CDR3 protein: CASSNRDRVFYEQYF; CDR3 DNA: TGTGCCAGCAGCAACCGGGACAGGGTTTTCTACGAGCAGTACTTC
CDR3 length: 11; D gene: NA; J gene: TRBJ2-7; clone size: few; V gene: TRBV20-1; CDR3 protein: CSAPGGAVQYF; CDR3 DNA: TGCAGTGCCCCCGGGGGAGCTGTGCAGTACTTC
CDR3 length: 14; D gene: NA; J gene: TRBJ1-3; clone size: NA; V gene: TRBV3-1/TRBV3-2; CDR3 protein: CASSQAEAGNTIYF; CDR3 DNA: TGTGCCAGCAGCCAAGCAGAGGCTGGAAACACCATATATTTT
CDR3 length: 15; D gene: NA; J gene: TRBJ2-2; clone size: NA; V gene: TRBV15; CDR3 protein: CATSREGLNTGELFF; CDR3 DNA: TGTGCCACCAGCAGGGAGGGACTGAACACCGGGGAGCTGTTTTTT
CDR3 length: 14; D gene: TRBD1; J gene: TRBJ1-1; clone size: NA; V gene: TRBV27; CDR3 protein: CASSRTGGGEWLLF; CDR3 DNA: TGTGCCAGCAGCCGGACAGGGGGCGGGGAATGGCTCCTCTTT
CDR3 length: 15; D gene: TRBD1; J gene: TRBJ2-4; clone size: NA; V gene: TRBV9; CDR3 protein: CASSVAGGPKNIQYF; CDR3 DNA: TGTGCCAGCAGCGTAGCAGGGGGACCCAAAAACATTCAGTACTTC
CDR3 length: 14; D gene: NA; J gene: TRBJ1-6; clone size: once; V gene: TRBV9; CDR3 protein: CASSVLQLDSPLHF; CDR3 DNA: TGTGCCAGCAGCGTACTTCAGTTGGATTCACCCCTCCACTTT
CDR3 length: 15; D gene: NA; J gene: TRBJ1-5; clone size: NA; V gene: TRBV5-1; CDR3 protein: CASSLGLDKNQPQHF; CDR3 DNA: TGCGCCAGCAGCTTGGGTTTGGACAAGAATCAGCCCCAGCATTTT
CDR3 length: 15; D gene: NA; J gene: TRBJ1-1; clone size: NA; V gene: TRBV5-4; CDR3 protein: CASSLNAGRGTEAFF; CDR3 DNA: TGTGCCAGCAGCCTTAATGCGGGGAGAGGCACTGAAGCTTTCTTT
CDR3 length: 12; D gene: NA; J gene: TRBJ2-2; clone size: NA; V gene: TRBV5-1; CDR3 protein: CASSFGTGELFF; CDR3 DNA: TGCGCCAGCAGCTTCGGCACCGGGGAGCTGTTTTTT
CDR3 length: 16; D gene: TRBD2; J gene: TRBJ2-2; clone size: NA; V gene: TRBV4-3; CDR3 protein: CASSQEGGVVTGELFF; CDR3 DNA: TGCGCCAGCAGCCAAGAGGGAGGGGTAGTAACCGGGGAGCTGTTTTTT
CDR3 length: 18; D gene: NA; J gene: TRBJ1-5; clone size: NA; V gene: TRBV6-4; CDR3 protein: CASGAPGGRFGGNQPQHF; CDR3 DNA: TGTGCCAGCGGGGCCCCGGGAGGTCGGTTCGGGGGCAATCAGCCCCAGCATTTT